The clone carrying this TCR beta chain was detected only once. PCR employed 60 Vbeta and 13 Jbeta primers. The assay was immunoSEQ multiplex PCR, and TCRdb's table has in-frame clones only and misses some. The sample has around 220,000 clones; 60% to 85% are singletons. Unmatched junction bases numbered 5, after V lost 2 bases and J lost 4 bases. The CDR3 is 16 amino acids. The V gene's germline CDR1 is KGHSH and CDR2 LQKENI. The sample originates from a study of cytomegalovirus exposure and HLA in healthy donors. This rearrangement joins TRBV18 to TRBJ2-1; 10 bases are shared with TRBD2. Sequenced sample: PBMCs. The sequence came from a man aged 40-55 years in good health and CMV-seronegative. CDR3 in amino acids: CASSPGSGGVYNEQFF. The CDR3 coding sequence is TGTGCCAGCTCACCAGGGAGCGGGGGGGTGTACAATGAGCAGTTCTTC.